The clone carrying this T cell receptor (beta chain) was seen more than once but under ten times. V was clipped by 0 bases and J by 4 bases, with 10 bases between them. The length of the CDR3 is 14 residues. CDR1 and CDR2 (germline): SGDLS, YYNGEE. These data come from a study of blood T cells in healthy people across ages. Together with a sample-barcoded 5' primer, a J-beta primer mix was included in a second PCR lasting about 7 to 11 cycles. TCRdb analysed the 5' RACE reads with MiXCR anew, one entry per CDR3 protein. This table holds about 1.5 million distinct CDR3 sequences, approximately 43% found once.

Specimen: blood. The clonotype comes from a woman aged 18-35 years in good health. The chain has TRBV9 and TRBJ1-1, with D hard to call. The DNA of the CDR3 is TGTGCCAGCAGCGTAGGGTTTGAAGGCACTGAAGCTTTCTTT. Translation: CASSVGFEGTEAFF.